Below are 15 T cell receptor beta chains sequenced from a single sample in a study of cytomegalovirus exposure and HLA in healthy donors. 13 Jbeta primers and 60 Vbeta primers were used for the PCR. Sequencing was performed with immunoSEQ multiplex PCR; in TCRdb, only in-frame clones are kept and a portion is missing. The table lists about 100,000 clones, about 80% of them singletons. Sequencing was carried out using PBMCs. These receptors came from a woman aged 40 to 50 in good health and CMV-seronegative.

The chain has TRBV19 and TRBJ2-2; maybe TRBD1 (7 bases). Trimming removed 3 bases from V and 3 bases from J, with 29 bases in between. Germline lookup yields CDR1 LNHDA and CDR2 SQIVND (reference sequence). The CDR3 spans 21 residues. The CDR3 region has the DNA TGTGCCAGTAGTATGACGTTCGGGGACAGCGGGCCCTCGCGTGACACCGGGGAGCTGTTTTTT. Its translation is CASSMTFGDSGPSRDTGELFF.

The chain is built from TRBV18 and TRBJ2-1; 7 bases agree with TRBD2. There are 14 residues in the CDR3. Germline CDR1 KGHSH, CDR2 LQKENI. V gave up 3 bases and J gave up 6 bases; unmatched junction bases: 5. CDR3 nucleotide sequence: TGTGCCAGCTCACCCACCGGGGAGGGCAATGAGCAGTTCTTC. It translates to CASSPTGEGNEQFF.

The chain joins TRBV18 to TRBJ1-4; 7 nucleotides match TRBD1. The CDR3 sequence is 14 residues long. V trimming: 8 bases; J trimming: 2 bases; junction bases outside the gene matches: 5. The V gene's germline CDR1 is KGHSH and CDR2 LQKENI. The CDR3 DNA reads TGTGCCAGCGCTGACAGGGTCACTAATGAAAAACTGTTTTTT. This sequence encodes CASADRVTNEKLFF.

This clone turned up a few times. The chain links TRBV27 to TRBJ1-1, with TRBD1 matching over 8 bases. Losses at the gene ends were 3 bases for V and 0 bases for J; bases not matched to a gene: 6. The CDR3 consists of 16 residues. Germline loops: CDR1 MNHEY, CDR2 SMNVEV (reference sequence). The CDR3 is CASSFGTGVMNTEAFF. In DNA form, the CDR3 reads TGTGCCAGCAGTTTTGGGACAGGCGTAATGAACACTGAAGCTTTCTTT.

This clone is a singleton in its sample. The chain recombines TRBV2 with TRBJ1-6; no clear D gene. The CDR3 totals 12 residues. V was cut by 6 bases and J by 9 bases, with 9 bases left in between. Germline assignment: CDR1 SNHLY and CDR2 FYNNEI. CDR3 nucleotides: TGTGCCAGCAGGGACTTTGTTTCACCCCTCCACTTT. Its protein product is CASRDFVSPLHF.

Concerning this clone itself: Germline is not matched at one junction end, which may reflect a read error. This chain connects TRBV7-7 to TRBJ2-5; 7 bases align to TRBD1. The CDR3 runs to 13 residues. Germline lookup yields CDR1 SSHAT and CDR2 FNYEAQ (reference sequence). CDR3 region: CASSLNRGETQYF. CDR3 nucleotides: TGTGCTAGCAGCTTAAACAGGGGCGAGACCCAGTACTTC.

This clone has a single count. The chain combines TRBV28 with TRBJ2-7; 9 positions match TRBD1. Germline V gene data show CDR1 as MDHEN and CDR2 as SYDVKM. CDR3 length: 14 residues. V dropped 5 bases and J dropped 5; count of bases not matched to a gene: 7. The CDR3 loop is CASSAGTGQHEQYF. The CDR3 nucleotides read TGTGCCAGCAGTGCCGGGACAGGGCAGCACGAGCAGTACTTC.

This clone was picked up one time. This rearrangement joins TRBV15 to TRBJ2-3; D is perhaps TRBD2 (6 bases). Germline CDR1 LNHNV, CDR2 YYDKDF (reference sequence). V dropped 6 bases and J dropped 0 bases, with 10 bases sitting between them. CDR3 length: 14 amino acids. CDR3: CATRGGLSTDTQYF. CDR3 in DNA: TGTGCCACCAGGGGGGGTCTTAGCACAGATACGCAGTATTTT.

J is TRBJ1-1 and V is TRBV7-2; D uncertain. Trimming took off 6 bases at V and 4 bases at J, with 15 bases between the two ends. Germline V gene lookup returns CDR1 SGHTA and CDR2 FQGNSA. The CDR3 totals 14 residues. Here the CDR3 DNA reads TGTGCCAGCAGTTTTTCCCAGAGGGCCACTGAAGCTTTCTTT. It specifies CASSFSQRATEAFF. The full variable domain, completed using reference TRBV7-2 and TRBJ1-1, is GAGVSQSPSNKVTEKGKDVELRCDPISGHTALYWYRQSLGQGLEFLIYFQGNSAPDKSGLPSDRFSAERTGGSVSTLTIQRTQQEDSAVYLCASSFSQRATEAFFGQGTRLTVV.

This chain connects TRBV5-8 to TRBJ2-7; TRBD1 matches at 7 bases. The CDR3 has 11 amino acids. Germline V gene sequence: CDR1 SGHTS, CDR2 YDEGEE. V gave up 3 bases and J gave up 11 bases; unmatched junction bases: 5. The CDR3, as DNA: TGTGCCAGCAGCTCCTTAGGGGGCGAGTACTTC. It codes for CASSSLGGEYF.

The rearrangement joins TRBV6-1 to TRBJ2-1; 8 bases fit TRBD1. J was trimmed by 4 bases and V by 10 bases; bases with no gene match: 12. CDR3 length equals 15 residues. CDR1 and CDR2 from the germline V gene are MNHNS and SASEGT. The CDR3 coding sequence is TGTGCCATTACTTCCGGGACAGGTCCTTACAATGAGCAGTTCTTC. This translates into CAITSGTGPYNEQFF.

This chain joins TRBV27 and TRBJ1-3; tentative D call: TRBD1 (5 bases). From germline, CDR1 is MNHEY and CDR2 SMNVEV (reference sequence). Trimming left V 3 bases short and J 4 bases short, with 7 bases between. The CDR3 runs to 13 residues. The CDR3 sequence: CASSLTVGNTIYF. As DNA, the CDR3 is TGTGCCAGCAGTTTGACAGTCGGAAACACCATATATTTT.

The rearrangement links TRBV4-3 to TRBJ2-5, with TRBD2 matching 8 bases. Trimming took 4 bases from V and 3 from J; bases not matched to a gene: 10. Germline V gene data show CDR1 as LGHNA and CDR2 as YSLEER. The CDR3 runs to 16 residues. CDR3 protein: CASSPWTGTREETQYF. The CDR3, as DNA: TGCGCCAGCAGCCCGTGGACCGGGACTAGGGAAGAGACCCAGTACTTC.

V and J are TRBV27 and TRBJ2-2; D remains unclear. In germline, CDR1 is MNHEY, CDR2 SMNVEV (reference sequence). The CDR3 loop spans 13 amino acids. The V and J ends lost 4 bases and 8 bases respectively, with 11 bases between them. The CDR3 loop reads CASSSRVGGELFF. For the CDR3, the DNA is TGTGCCAGCAGTTCCCGTGTCGGGGGGGAGCTGTTTTTT.

This chain links TRBV7-9 with TRBJ1-5; D unresolved. V lost 4 bases and J 7 bases, leaving 17 bases between the germline ends. This CDR3 contains 15 residues. Germline-derived CDR1 and CDR2 are SEHNR and FQNEAQ (reference sequence). CDR3 in amino acids: CASSSEGVGGQPQHF. The CDR3 coding sequence is TGTGCCAGCAGCTCCGAGGGAGTAGGAGGGCAGCCCCAGCATTTT.